A selection of T cell receptor beta chains follows, all from one sample in a study of cytomegalovirus exposure and HLA in healthy donors. Clones were sequenced by immunoSEQ multiplex PCR, and TCRdb holds only the in-frame ones, with some missing. This table holds more than 130,000 clones, roughly 77% found once. Sequenced: PBMCs. These receptors were collected from a man aged 25-40 years in good health and CMV-seronegative. CDR3s leave out the opening cysteine and the closing phenylalanine or tryptophan.

v_gene	j_gene	CDR3aa
TRBV9	TRBJ2-3	ASSVGIAGHGTDTQY
TRBV6-5	TRBJ2-1	ASSYTSGAFDEQF
TRBV6-5	TRBJ2-7	ASSYSTGGRRGEQY
TRBV30	TRBJ1-5	AWSDRANSNQPQH
TRBV5-5	TRBJ2-7	ASSSYYEQY
TRBV29-1	TRBJ1-6	SASDGRGPLH
TRBV4-2	TRBJ1-4	ASSQFLGGAYEKLF
TRBV19	TRBJ1-5	ASSHGQLNQPQH
TRBV7-2	TRBJ1-5	ASSLVIVSGQPQH
TRBV10-2	TRBJ2-7	ASKPGTSPYEQY
TRBV6-5	TRBJ2-6	ASSYSSSGANVLT
TRBV19	TRBJ1-5	ASSGTGRGQPQH
TRBV2	TRBJ1-3	ASSIQGNGNTIY
TRBV6-6	TRBJ2-7	ASSNRASYEQY
TRBV9	TRBJ2-5	ASSVAGGGETQY
TRBV6-1	TRBJ1-4	ASSTGASNEKLF
TRBV4-1	TRBJ1-6	ASSQSIPGLGTSSYNSPLH
TRBV11-2	TRBJ1-1	ASSLVPGTGGNTEAF
TRBV27	TRBJ2-1	ASRRTGTGTHNEQF
TRBV6-1	TRBJ2-7	ASTPKVYAFREQY
TRBV7-8	TRBJ1-1	ASSLGGEFEAF
TRBV12-5	TRBJ1-4	ASGLKPKNEKLF
TRBV2	TRBJ1-4	ASSEVGQGLRDEKLF
TRBV2	TRBJ2-7	ASSEKGQGLVPARVSSYEQY
TRBV5-8	TRBJ1-1	ASSLSRDRSEAF